Following are 6 T cell receptor beta chains from one sample sequenced in a study of blood T cell repertoires in COVID-19. The table came from immunoSEQ multiplex PCR; TCRdb's copy has only in-frame clones and leaves some out. The sample holds 40,000 to 60,000 clones, approximately 93% seen once. The sample consisted of peripheral blood. The source of these receptors is a man aged 55 to 70 with COVID-19, enrolled during active disease.

The chain couples TRBV15 to TRBJ2-3; 9 bases match TRBD2. The V segment lost 1 base and the J segment 0 bases; nucleotides outside the gene matches: 2. Germline CDR1 LNHNV, CDR2 YYDKDF (reference sequence). The CDR3 is 16 residues long. CDR3 in DNA: TGTGCCACCAGCAGAGGTGCGGGGGGGAGCACAGATACGCAGTATTTT. Its translation is CATSRGAGGSTDTQYF.

This clone was counted a single time. The CDR3 region is CASLGQGRLANTGELFF. CDR3 bases: TGTGCCAGTTTGGGCCAGGGTCGACTCGCGAACACCGGGGAGCTGTTTTTT. This rearrangement joins TRBV19 to TRBJ2-2; TRBD1 might be the D (5 bases). Trimming shortened V by 8 bases and J by 0 bases, and 19 bases separated the two germline ends. Per germline, CDR1 LNHDA and CDR2 SQIVND (reference sequence). This CDR3 comprises 17 residues.

This chain uses TRBV30 with TRBJ2-2; 15 bases match TRBD2. Germline-derived CDR1 and CDR2 are GTSNPN and SVGIG (reference sequence). The V and J ends lost 8 bases and 4 bases, in that order; junction bases with no gene match: 11. The CDR3 totals 17 residues. DNA of the CDR3: TGTGCCGCCCACTTCGGGACTAGCGGGGGGAGCACCGGGGAGCTGTTTTTT. Translated: CAAHFGTSGGSTGELFF.

The chain joins TRBV27 to TRBJ1-2; D is perhaps TRBD1 (5 bases). The germline CDR1 and CDR2 sequences are MNHEY and SMNVEV (reference sequence). Between the trimmed V and J ends, which lost 4 bases and 7 bases, there was a span of 10 bases. There are 12 residues in the CDR3. The CDR3 DNA reads TGTGCCAGCAGTTCACCCCAGGGTGGCTACACCTTC. Protein: CASSSPQGGYTF.

The chain recombines TRBV5-1 with TRBJ2-1; 7 nucleotides line up with TRBD2. This CDR3 contains 13 residues. The germline gives CDR1 SGHRS, CDR2 YFSETQ. V lost 7 bases and J lost 5; bases outside the gene matches: 6. The CDR3 is CASFLLADNEQFF. The CDR3 DNA sequence: TGCGCCAGCTTCCTCCTAGCGGACAATGAGCAGTTCTTC.

The chain carries TRBV5-6 and TRBJ1-6, with 7 bases that match TRBD1. The J segment lost 8 bases and the V segment lost 0 bases, leaving 2 bases of the junction unmatched. Germline CDR1 is SGHDT and CDR2 is YYEEEE. The CDR3 runs to 14 residues. CDR3 in amino acids: CASSLAQGYSPLHF. The CDR3 DNA is TGTGCCAGCAGCTTGGCACAGGGGTATTCACCCCTCCACTTT.